One and the same sample provided the 6 T cell receptor beta chains below, sequenced in a study of blood T cell repertoires in COVID-19 (dated by TCRdb to about 2020). Library prep was done by the immunoSEQ multiplex PCR assay. TCRdb mirrors the immuneACCESS table, restricted to in-frame sequences. Some clones are absent from its copies; in checked studies, under half trace to an unresolved V gene, and the reason for the others is unknown. Counted in this sample were 240,000 or so clones; 82% of them appeared once. The ten largest clones represent about an eighth of the sample. Specimen: peripheral blood. These receptors originate from a woman aged 55-70 years with active or convalescent COVID-19.

The chain uses TRBV11-2 and TRBJ1-2; perhaps TRBD1 as D (5 bases). The CDR3 loop spans 17 amino acids. The V end lost 5 bases, the J end lost 4 bases, and 23 bases lay between the germline ends. Germline lookup yields CDR1 SGHAT and CDR2 FQNNGV. CDR3 sequence reads: CASSDAAGKTLFYGYTF. The CDR3 coding sequence is TGTGCCAGCAGCGACGCCGCAGGGAAAACCCTATTCTATGGCTACACCTTC.

There are a few counts of this clone. The V and J genes are TRBV5-4 and TRBJ2-1, with 8 bases identical to TRBD2. The germline CDR1 and CDR2 sequences are SGHNT and YYREEE (reference sequence). The CDR3 is 14 residues long. Unmatched junction bases numbered 6, after V lost 0 bases and J lost 10 bases. CDR3 bases: TGTGCCAGCAGCTTGGCGGGGGGGCCTGGGGAGCAGTTCTTC. Protein sequence: CASSLAGGPGEQFF.

This sequence joins TRBV4-3 and TRBJ2-1, with D perhaps TRBD2 (5 bases). Between the trimmed V and J ends, which lost 0 bases and 4 bases, there was a span of 7 bases. Germline CDR1 and CDR2: LGHNA and YSLEER. CDR3 size: 14 residues. The CDR3 DNA follows: TGCGCCAGCAGCCAAGATCGGGGTTACAATGAGCAGTTCTTC. This translates into CASSQDRGYNEQFF.

With regard to this clone: The sample contains more than one DNA sequence encoding this CDR3. V usage is TRBV18 and J usage is TRBJ1-1, with D tentatively TRBD1 (5 bases). CDR1 is KGHSH, CDR2 LQKENI, per germline. The CDR3 runs 13 residues. V dropped 5 bases and J dropped 3 bases, with 10 bases sitting between them. Here the CDR3 DNA reads TGTGCCAGCTCAACCACAGGAGACACTGAAGCTTTCTTT. Translated: CASSTTGDTEAFF.

The V and J genes are TRBV7-9 and TRBJ2-2; 12 bases are shared with TRBD2. The V gene's germline CDR1 is SEHNR and CDR2 FQNEAQ (reference sequence). This CDR3 is 16 amino acids long. The V and J ends lost 5 bases and 1 base, in that order; junction bases with no gene match: 2. CDR3 nucleotide sequence: TGTGCCAGCAGCCCGACTAGCGGGGGGAACACCGGGGAGCTGTTTTTT. Translation gives CASSPTSGGNTGELFF.

The chain joins TRBV18 to TRBJ1-2; D possibly corresponds to TRBD1 (5 bases). V shed 2 bases and J shed 4 bases, with 17 bases lying between them. There are 16 residues in the CDR3. CDR1 and CDR2 (germline): KGHSH, LQKENI. CDR3 protein: CASSPGVQGLFYGYTF. The CDR3 DNA follows: TGTGCCAGCTCACCAGGCGTTCAGGGCCTGTTCTATGGCTACACCTTC.